This T cell receptor (beta chain) emerged from a study of CD8 T cells in Susac syndrome. Study background: Sequencing included Susac syndrome patients, over five of them with active disease and roughly eight in remission.

It was with random hexamers that 0.5 to 1 ug RNA was reverse transcribed. One entry per CDR3 protein results from TCRdb running MiXCR on the immunoSEQ multiplex PCR reads. The data show roughly 150,000 distinct CDR3 sequences, with around 95% seen just once and 0.16% held by the top ten. The CDR3 contains 9 residues. Germline-derived CDR1 and CDR2 are SQVTM and ANQGSEA. V was cut by 6 bases and J by 8 bases, with 7 bases left in between. Diagnostic criteria for definite or probable disease, in their recently defined form, were met by the patients with Susac syndrome. Bulk CD8+ and CD4+ cells came from magnetic negative isolation; CD8+ TEMRA by FACS. This clonotype appeared once.

The chain uses TRBV29-1 and TRBJ1-2; D not certain. The specimen was CD4+ T cells from PBMCs. This TCR derives from a human donor with Susac syndrome. The CDR3 DNA reads TGCAGCGTAGGAACCGGCTACACCTTC. It specifies CSVGTGYTF.